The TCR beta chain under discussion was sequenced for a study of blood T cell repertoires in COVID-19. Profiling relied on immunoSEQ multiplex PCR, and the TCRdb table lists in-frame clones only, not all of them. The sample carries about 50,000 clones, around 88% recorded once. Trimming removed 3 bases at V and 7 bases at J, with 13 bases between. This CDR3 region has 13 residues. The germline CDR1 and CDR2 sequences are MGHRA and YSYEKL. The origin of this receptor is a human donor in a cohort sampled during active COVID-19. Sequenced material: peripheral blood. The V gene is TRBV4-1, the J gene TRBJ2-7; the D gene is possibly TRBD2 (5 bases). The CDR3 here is CASSQPHGEEQYF. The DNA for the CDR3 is TGCGCCAGCAGCCAGCCGCACGGGGAAGAGCAGTACTTC.